These T cell receptor beta chains were read from a single sample in a study of PD-1 blockade in classical Hodgkin lymphoma. This table comes from immunoSEQ multiplex PCR, and its TCRdb copy is limited to in-frame clones, with some not included. Among more than 25,000 clones listed, approximately 85% were seen once. The sequenced sample was CD4+ T cells from blood, obtained before the fourth cycle of nivolumab. The receptors originated from a human donor with classical Hodgkin lymphoma. The CDR3 runs from the conserved cysteine through the conserved F or W. A D gene is named only where the DNA matches it firmly. Rows give clone size only sometimes, using once, few, many, or a class for an expanded clone.

D: .
size: .
J: TRBJ1-1
V: TRBV18
length: 15
DNA: TGTGCCAGCTCACCACTCGAGGGGACGGACACTGAAGCTTTCTTT
CDR3: CASSPLEGTDTEAFF

D: .
size: .
J: TRBJ1-3
V: TRBV4-1
length: 13
DNA: TGCGCCAGCAGCCCCGGGCTTGCCGACACCATATATTTT
CDR3: CASSPGLADTIYF

D: .
size: .
J: TRBJ1-5
V: TRBV19
length: 13
DNA: TGTGCCAGTAGTATGCGTATTAATCAGCCCCAGCATTTT
CDR3: CASSMRINQPQHF

D: TRBD1
size: .
J: TRBJ1-2
V: TRBV6-1
length: 13
DNA: TGTGCCAGCAGTCCTAATGACAGGGCTGGCTACACCTTC
CDR3: CASSPNDRAGYTF

D: .
size: .
J: TRBJ2-7
V: TRBV9
length: 15
DNA: TGTGCCAGCAGCGTAGGGGGGGACTCAACCTACGAGCAGTACTTC
CDR3: CASSVGGDSTYEQYF

D: .
size: few
J: TRBJ2-7
V: TRBV4-2
length: 13
DNA: TGTGCCAGCAGCCAAGATACGACTCTCGAGCAGTACTTC
CDR3: CASSQDTTLEQYF

D: .
size: .
J: TRBJ2-5
V: TRBV7-9
length: 15
DNA: TGTGCCAGCAGCCAGCGCGGGTCCATCCAAGAGACCCAGTACTTC
CDR3: CASSQRGSIQETQYF

D: .
size: .
J: TRBJ2-5
V: TRBV5-6
length: 12
DNA: TGTGCCAGCAGCCCACTGGCGGAGACCCAGTACTTC
CDR3: CASSPLAETQYF

D: .
size: .
J: TRBJ2-5
V: TRBV7-7
length: 14
DNA: TGTGCCAGCAGCTCCCGGGGTCGGCAAGAGACCCAGTACTTC
CDR3: CASSSRGRQETQYF

D: .
size: .
J: TRBJ1-4
V: TRBV11-2
length: 16
DNA: TGTGCCAGCAGCTCTGGACAGCGAGCAACTAATGAAAAACTGTTTTTT
CDR3: CASSSGQRATNEKLFF

D: TRBD1
size: once
J: TRBJ1-3
V: TRBV5-1
length: 15
DNA: TGCGCCAGCAGCCCCGCCGGGACAGGGGAATACACCATATATTTT
CDR3: CASSPAGTGEYTIYF

D: TRBD2
size: .
J: TRBJ2-7
V: TRBV2
length: 21
DNA: TGTGCCAGCAGGCCGGGACAGGGGCCGTCGGGACTAGCGGGAGATGGGTACGAGCAGTACTTC
CDR3: CASRPGQGPSGLAGDGYEQYF

D: .
size: .
J: TRBJ2-5
V: TRBV5-6
length: 13
DNA: TGTGCCAGCAGCGGCTGGGGGCGGGAGACCCAGTACTTC
CDR3: CASSGWGRETQYF

D: .
size: .
J: TRBJ1-1
V: TRBV6-5
length: 11
DNA: TGTGCCAGCAGGAACCCCTCGGGGGCTTTCTTT
CDR3: CASRNPSGAFF

D: TRBD2
size: .
J: TRBJ2-7
V: TRBV4-1
length: 16
DNA: TGCGCCAGCAGCCAAGTGTTAGCGGGAGGGCTAGACGAGCAGTACTTC
CDR3: CASSQVLAGGLDEQYF

D: TRBD1
size: .
J: TRBJ2-7
V: TRBV7-8
length: 15
DNA: TGTGCCAGCAGCTTACGTCGAGACAGGGTTTACGAGCAGTACTTC
CDR3: CASSLRRDRVYEQYF

D: .
size: .
J: TRBJ1-1
V: TRBV7-2
length: 17
DNA: TGTGCCAGCAGCTTAGGACTACGGACCCCCGGAGACACTGAAGCTTTCTTT
CDR3: CASSLGLRTPGDTEAFF

D: TRBD2
size: .
J: TRBJ2-2
V: TRBV2
length: 14
DNA: TGTGCCAGCAGCAGAGCGGGATCCACCGGGGAGCTGTTTTTT
CDR3: CASSRAGSTGELFF

D: TRBD1
size: few
J: TRBJ1-2
V: TRBV30
length: 12
DNA: TGTGCCTGGATAAGGGACAGGGCCGGCTACACCTTC
CDR3: CAWIRDRAGYTF

D: .
size: .
J: TRBJ1-1
V: TRBV6-4
length: 16
DNA: TGTGCCAGCAGTGACTCGAATCTGGGGGCGAACACTGAAGCTTTCTTT
CDR3: CASSDSNLGANTEAFF

D: TRBD2
size: .
J: TRBJ2-3
V: TRBV4-2
length: 15
DNA: TGTGCCAGCAGCCAAGTAGCGGGAGGTGCAGATACGCAGTATTTT
CDR3: CASSQVAGGADTQYF

D: .
size: few
J: TRBJ1-5
V: TRBV2
length: 13
DNA: TGTGCCAGCAGTCAGGGTCCCAATCAGCCCCAGCATTTT
CDR3: CASSQGPNQPQHF

D: .
size: .
J: TRBJ2-6
V: TRBV5-5
length: 17
DNA: TGTGCCAGCAGCTTGGACGCGACAACCTCTGGGGCCAACGTCCTGACTTTC
CDR3: CASSLDATTSGANVLTF

D: .
size: .
J: TRBJ2-1
V: TRBV28
length: 10
DNA: TGTGCCACCACGGGCGGTGAGCAGTTCTTC
CDR3: CATTGGEQFF

D: .
size: once
J: TRBJ2-5
V: TRBV30
length: 16
DNA: TGTGCCTGGAGTGTAAAGAAGATGTCGGCCCAAGAGACCCAGTACTTC
CDR3: CAWSVKKMSAQETQYF

D: .
size: .
J: TRBJ1-1
V: TRBV5-1
length: 13
DNA: TGCGCCAGCAGCTTGCAGATGAACACTGAAGCTTTCTTT
CDR3: CASSLQMNTEAFF

D: .
size: .
J: TRBJ1-1
V: TRBV29-1
length: 12
DNA: TGCAGCGTTGTGGAGGGGCCCACTGAAGCTTTCTTT
CDR3: CSVVEGPTEAFF

D: .
size: .
J: TRBJ1-2
V: TRBV27
length: 12
DNA: TGTGCCAGCAGTCAATCCCAGGGCGGCTACACCTTC
CDR3: CASSQSQGGYTF

D: TRBD1
size: few
J: TRBJ1-1
V: TRBV16
length: 19
DNA: TGTGCCAGCAGCCAAGCTAAGACAGGGGGTGTAAATCGGAACACTGAAGCTTTCTTT
CDR3: CASSQAKTGGVNRNTEAFF

D: .
size: .
J: TRBJ2-1
V: TRBV29-1
length: 15
DNA: TGCAGCGTTACTATGGTGTCAGGATGGGACAATGAGCAGTTCTTC
CDR3: CSVTMVSGWDNEQFF

D: TRBD1
size: .
J: TRBJ2-2
V: TRBV6-5
length: 14
DNA: TGTGCCATCGGGGACAGGGCGAACACCGGGGAGCTGTTTTTT
CDR3: CAIGDRANTGELFF

D: TRBD2
size: .
J: TRBJ2-1
V: TRBV11-3
length: 19
DNA: TGTGCCAGCAGCTTAGATAGTAGACTAGCGGGGGGACAATACAATGAGCAGTTCTTC
CDR3: CASSLDSRLAGGQYNEQFF

D: .
size: once
J: TRBJ1-3
V: TRBV18
length: 16
DNA: TGTGCCAGCTCACCAATGGCACAGCTCTCTGGAAACACCATATATTTT
CDR3: CASSPMAQLSGNTIYF

D: TRBD1
size: .
J: TRBJ2-5
V: TRBV18
length: 15
DNA: TGTGCCAGCTCACCAATCGGGACAGTTGGGGAGACCCAGTACTTC
CDR3: CASSPIGTVGETQYF

D: .
size: .
J: TRBJ1-4
V: TRBV7-2
length: 14
DNA: TGTGCCAGCAGCCTACGGAGGACTAATGAAAAACTGTTTTTT
CDR3: CASSLRRTNEKLFF

D: .
size: .
J: TRBJ2-1
V: TRBV5-4
length: 15
DNA: TGTGCCAGCAGCACCCGGGACTTCCACTACAATGAGCAGTTCTTC
CDR3: CASSTRDFHYNEQFF

D: TRBD1
size: .
J: TRBJ2-5
V: TRBV5-1
length: 14
DNA: TGCGCCAGCAGCTTGGGACAGGGCCAAGAGACCCAGTACTTC
CDR3: CASSLGQGQETQYF

D: .
size: .
J: TRBJ1-1
V: TRBV5-6
length: 15
DNA: TGTGCCAGCAGCGTCGACGGGGGCGGGCTGACTGAAGCTTTCTTT
CDR3: CASSVDGGGLTEAFF

D: .
size: .
J: TRBJ1-1
V: TRBV11-2
length: 15
DNA: TGTGCCAGCAGAACTCAACAGAGCCAGAACACTGAAGCTTTCTTT
CDR3: CASRTQQSQNTEAFF

D: .
size: .
J: TRBJ1-2
V: TRBV30
length: 17
DNA: TGTGCCTGGAGTGTACTCGGCAGTCAAAACCCTAACTATGGCTACACCTTC
CDR3: CAWSVLGSQNPNYGYTF